This T cell receptor beta chain was obtained from a study of blood T cell repertoires in COVID-19. The germline gives CDR1 LNHDA, CDR2 SQIVND (reference sequence). V was trimmed by 0 bases and J by 10 bases, leaving 10 bases between them. This CDR3 has 13 residues. Method: immunoSEQ multiplex PCR; TCRdb's copy keeps in-frame clones and lacks some. The profile covers roughly 200,000 clones, with 70% to 90% appearing a single time and roughly 3.5% taken by the ten largest. This TCR came from a man in his 60s with acute or convalescent COVID-19. Sequencing used peripheral blood. The V gene is TRBV19, the J gene TRBJ2-1; D gene ambiguous. CDR3 sequence (DNA): TGTGCCAGTAGTATAGATCTGAGCAGGGAGCAGTTCTTC. Protein sequence: CASSIDLSREQFF. Full variable domain (remainder filled in from reference TRBV19 and TRBJ2-1): DGGITQSPKYLFRKEGQNVTLSCEQNLNHDAMYWYRQDPGQGLRLIYYSQIVNDFQKGDIAEGYSVSREKKESFPLTVTSAQKNPTAFYLCASSIDLSREQFFGPGTRLTVL.